These 2 T cell receptor beta chains came from one sample sequenced in a study of shared clonotypes between healthy human individuals. The assay was immunoSEQ multiplex PCR, and TCRdb's table has in-frame clones only and misses some. Altogether about 470,000 clones are present, 70% to 80% being singletons, with the ten largest covering about 13%. Sequenced material: PBMCs. The source of these receptors is a woman aged 40 to 55 in good health. Some clones in this sample may be carry-over from other donors' samples.

V gene TRBV21-1 combines with J gene TRBJ2-7. TRBV21-1 represents a pseudogene. The CDR3 runs to 14 residues. The CDR3 DNA reads TGTGCCAGCAGCAAAGTATCGGAACACGGCGAGCAGTACTTC. The encoded protein is CASSKVSEHGEQYF.

The V call is TRBV7-3, the J call TRBJ2-3, with TRBD1 matching over 8 bases. Germline assignment: CDR1 SGHTA and CDR2 FQGTGA. The ends lost 4 bases at V and 0 bases at J; junction bases unmatched: 6. The CDR3 length is 16 residues. CDR3 bases: TGTGCCAGCAGCTCCCGGACAGGGACAAGCACAGATACGCAGTATTTT. Translated, it gives CASSSRTGTSTDTQYF.